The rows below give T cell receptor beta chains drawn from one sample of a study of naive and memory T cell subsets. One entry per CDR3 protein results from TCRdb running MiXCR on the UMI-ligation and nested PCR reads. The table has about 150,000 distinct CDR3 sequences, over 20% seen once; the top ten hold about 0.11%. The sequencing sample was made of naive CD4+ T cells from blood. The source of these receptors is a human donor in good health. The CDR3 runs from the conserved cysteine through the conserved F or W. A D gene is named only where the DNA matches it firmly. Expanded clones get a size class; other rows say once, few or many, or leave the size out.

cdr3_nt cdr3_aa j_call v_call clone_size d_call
TGTGCCATCAGTGAAGGACAGGGTCTACACGAGCAGTACTTC CAISEGQGLHEQYF TRBJ2-7 TRBV10-3 NA TRBD1
TGTGCCAGCAGCCGAAATAGGGCTAGCGGACTCTCCTACGAGCAGTACTTC CASSRNRASGLSYEQYF TRBJ2-7 TRBV3-1 few TRBD2
TGCAGTGCTGGCCCGGTCGTGGCAGATACGCAGTATTTT CSAGPVVADTQYF TRBJ2-3 TRBV20-1 NA NA
TGTGCCAGCACCTGGGGGCGCATCAGGGAGACCCAGTACTTC CASTWGRIRETQYF TRBJ2-5 TRBV2 few NA
TGTGCCAGCTCACCATGGGGGACAGGGTATTTGGACGAGCAGTACTTC CASSPWGTGYLDEQYF TRBJ2-7 TRBV18 once TRBD1
TGTGCCAGCAGTGCGCCGGAGGGATGGGTTAATGAAAAACTGTTTTTT CASSAPEGWVNEKLFF TRBJ1-4 TRBV28 NA NA
TGTGCCAGCAGTTTAGGGGCAGTCTATGGCTACACCTTC CASSLGAVYGYTF TRBJ1-2 TRBV28 few NA
TGTGCCAGCAGCTTAGGTGGGAAAAATAGCAATCAGCCCCAGCATTTT CASSLGGKNSNQPQHF TRBJ1-5 TRBV7-6 NA NA
TGCGCCAGCAGCCAAACTAGTACCGCCTACGAGCAGTACTTC CASSQTSTAYEQYF TRBJ2-7 TRBV4-3 few NA
TGTGCCAGCAGTTCATCCCTGACAGGCTCCTACGAGCAGTACTTC CASSSSLTGSYEQYF TRBJ2-7 TRBV28 NA NA
TGTGCCAGCAGTAGCGGGAAGACCTACAATGAGCAGTTCTTC CASSSGKTYNEQFF TRBJ2-1 TRBV12-3/TRBV12-4 NA TRBD2
TGTGCCAGCAGCGCCGATCCGGGACTAAACACCGGGGAGCTGTTTTTT CASSADPGLNTGELFF TRBJ2-2 TRBV9 few TRBD2
TGTGCCAGCAGTTACAGGCTAGCGGGGTCTGGGGAGCAGTACTTC CASSYRLAGSGEQYF TRBJ2-7 TRBV6-5 few TRBD2
TGCAGTGCCAGCGCCCTTTCCTACGAGCAGTACTTC CSASALSYEQYF TRBJ2-7 TRBV20-1 many NA
TGTGCCAGCAGAAAGAGTAGGGGTGAGCAGTTCTTC CASRKSRGEQFF TRBJ2-1 TRBV12-3/TRBV12-4 NA NA
TGTGCCAGTAGTCCTCCCCCCGGCTACACCTTC CASSPPPGYTF TRBJ1-2 TRBV19 many NA
TGTGCCAGCTCACCATTAACGGGAGGCCCCACCTACGAGCAGTACTTC CASSPLTGGPTYEQYF TRBJ2-7 TRBV18 few TRBD2
TGTGCCAGCAGCCAACCCCGCGGCGGGAGGCAGCTCTACGAGCAGTACTTC CASSQPRGGRQLYEQYF TRBJ2-7 TRBV4-2 few TRBD2
TGCAGTGCTTATCAGGGAGTGCAAGATACGCAGTATTTT CSAYQGVQDTQYF TRBJ2-3 TRBV20-1 NA NA
TGTGCCAGTAGTATATCGACTAGCGGGAGGAAAAATGAGCAGTTCTTC CASSISTSGRKNEQFF TRBJ2-1 TRBV19 NA TRBD2
TGTGCCAGCAGCTTAAGGGTACAGCACAATGAGCAGTTCTTC CASSLRVQHNEQFF TRBJ2-1 TRBV11-2 few NA
TGTGCCAGCAACCCGGGACAGGGTTCTTCCGAGCAGTACTTC CASNPGQGSSEQYF TRBJ2-7 TRBV2 NA TRBD1
TGTGCCAGCAGTCGGGGGGGGCGGGACACTGAAGCTTTCTTT CASSRGGRDTEAFF TRBJ1-1 TRBV6-5 NA NA
TGTGCCAGCATCCTACAGGGGGCTCGTCAGCCCCAGCATTTT CASILQGARQPQHF TRBJ1-5 TRBV6-1 NA TRBD1
TGTGCCAGCAGCTTAGTGGGACAGGGCTCCTACGAGCAGTACTTC CASSLVGQGSYEQYF TRBJ2-7 TRBV7-2 few TRBD1
TGTGCCAGCAGTCCCGACAGGACTAGTACCTACAATGAGCAGTTCTTC CASSPDRTSTYNEQFF TRBJ2-1 TRBV12-3/TRBV12-4 NA NA
TGCGCCACTTCGGGACAGGGCCGCTACGAGCAGTACTTC CATSGQGRYEQYF TRBJ2-7 TRBV10-2 NA TRBD1
TGTGCCAGCAGCTGGAAAATAGCGGGAGGTAAAGAGCAGTACTTC CASSWKIAGGKEQYF TRBJ2-7 TRBV7-2 NA TRBD2
TGTGCCAGCAGCCCTTCGTTCGGAGCCGCAGATACGCAGTATTTT CASSPSFGAADTQYF TRBJ2-3 TRBV3-1 many NA
TGTGCCAGTGGGGCCGGCAGCTCTGGAAACACCATATATTTT CASGAGSSGNTIYF TRBJ1-3 TRBV6-1 many NA
TGTGCCACCGGACTTTACTATAGCAATCAGCCCCAGCATTTT CATGLYYSNQPQHF TRBJ1-5 TRBV28 NA NA
TGTGCCAGCAGCCTGCTGCCGGGACAGGGTACTAACATTCAGTACTTC CASSLLPGQGTNIQYF TRBJ2-4 TRBV3-1 few TRBD1
TGTGCCAGCACCCCAGGACTAGCGCGCTACGAGCAGTACTTC CASTPGLARYEQYF TRBJ2-7 TRBV11-2 many TRBD2
TGTGCCAGCAGTTTGTTACAGAAAGATCAGCCCCAGCATTTT CASSLLQKDQPQHF TRBJ1-5 TRBV12-3/TRBV12-4 NA NA
TGTGCCAGCAGCCGGGACAGGCAAAGCTCCTACGAGCAGTACTTC CASSRDRQSSYEQYF TRBJ2-7 TRBV12-3/TRBV12-4 few TRBD1
TGTGCCAGCAGCCGAGTTCAGCTCAATTCACCCCTCCACTTT CASSRVQLNSPLHF TRBJ1-6 TRBV7-6 NA NA
TGCAGTGCTAGAGTCGGGACTAGCCGAGAGACCCAGTACTTC CSARVGTSRETQYF TRBJ2-5 TRBV20-1 NA TRBD2
TGTGCCAGCAGCCAGGTCGGCGGGGGCGCGCTCTCTGGAAACACCATATATTTT CASSQVGGGALSGNTIYF TRBJ1-3 TRBV3-1 NA NA
TGTGCCAGCAGCGTAGCCTTACTGAACACCGGGGAGCTGTTTTTT CASSVALLNTGELFF TRBJ2-2 TRBV9 once NA
TGTGCCAGCAGCTTAACCCGTCTCAACCAAGGGACTGAAGCTTTCTTT CASSLTRLNQGTEAFF TRBJ1-1 TRBV7-3 few NA
TGCAGTGCTAGAGATGCCGGAGGCGAATCACCCCTCCACTTT CSARDAGGESPLHF TRBJ1-6 TRBV20-1 NA NA
TGTGCCAGCAGCCAAGACGACCCCCTAGCGGACCGGGGCGAGCAGTACTTC CASSQDDPLADRGEQYF TRBJ2-7 TRBV3-1 NA TRBD2
TGTGCCAGCAGCCCCCCGGGGACGGACCAGACCCAGTACTTC CASSPPGTDQTQYF TRBJ2-5 TRBV28 NA NA
TGTGCCAGCTCGAGCGGGACTCTTTCCACAGATACGCAGTATTTT CASSSGTLSTDTQYF TRBJ2-3 TRBV18 NA TRBD2
TGTGCCAGCAGTTACGGGAAGGGGGCAGATACGCAGTATTTT CASSYGKGADTQYF TRBJ2-3 TRBV6-2/TRBV6-3 few NA
TGTGCCAGCAGTTTTCAATTGAACACTGAAGCTTTCTTT CASSFQLNTEAFF TRBJ1-1 TRBV12-3/TRBV12-4 few NA
TGTGCCACCCATCCGGGCAAGTGGACTGAAGCTTTCTTT CATHPGKWTEAFF TRBJ1-1 TRBV15 few NA
TGTGCCAGTAGTATAGATTCCTTCGGACAGGGATTTTTGAATGAGCAGTTCTTC CASSIDSFGQGFLNEQFF TRBJ2-1 TRBV19 many TRBD1
TGCAGTGCGCTACAGGGTACGGGGAACACTGAAGCTTTCTTT CSALQGTGNTEAFF TRBJ1-1 TRBV20-1 NA NA
TGTGCCAGCAGGGATTGGGATTCTGGGGCCAACGTCCTGACTTTC CASRDWDSGANVLTF TRBJ2-6 TRBV12-3/TRBV12-4 NA NA
TGTACCAGCAGTGAACCGGACGGGTACGAGCAGTACTTC CTSSEPDGYEQYF TRBJ2-7 TRBV25-1 NA NA
TGCAGTGCTAGCGCAGGGAGCCAAGAGACCCAGTACTTC CSASAGSQETQYF TRBJ2-5 TRBV20-1 NA NA
TGTGCCACCAGCAGAGATCTCGGCGCCCCCTACGAGCAGTACTTC CATSRDLGAPYEQYF TRBJ2-7 TRBV15 NA NA
TGTGCCTGCCCGAGGGGCGGCGAAAAACTGTTTTTT CACPRGGEKLFF TRBJ1-4 TRBV30 NA NA